These 3 T cell receptor beta chains were sequenced from one sample in a study of blood T cell repertoires in COVID-19. Libraries were prepared by immunoSEQ multiplex PCR; TCRdb keeps only in-frame clonotypes and omits some of them. The repertoire consists of about 250,000 clones, with under 85% occurring once and the leading ten covering around 3.6%. Sequencing was done on a sample of peripheral blood. The receptors come from a woman in her thirties or forties with active or convalescent COVID-19.

In its sample, this clone was seen once. The chain combines TRBV2 with TRBJ1-1; D not resolved. Trimming left V 11 bases short and J 2 bases short, with 6 bases between. This CDR3 comprises 10 residues. Germline V gene sequence: CDR1 SNHLY, CDR2 FYNNEI. The CDR3 reads CASGNTEAFF. The CDR3 DNA follows: TGTGCCTCGGGAAACACTGAAGCTTTCTTT.

This chain links TRBV18 with TRBJ1-1, with D maybe TRBD1 (6 bases). The V gene lost 2 bases and the J gene lost 4 bases, with 20 bases spanning the gap. The CDR3 covers 17 residues. The germline CDR1 and CDR2 sequences are KGHSH and LQKENI. CDR3: CASSPEPTGLGSTEAFF. CDR3 sequence (DNA): TGTGCCAGCTCACCAGAGCCTACAGGGCTGGGTAGCACTGAAGCTTTCTTT. Full variable domain (outside the CDR3, taken from reference TRBV18 and TRBJ1-1): NAGVMQNPRHLVRRRGQEARLRCSPMKGHSHVYWYRQLPEEGLKFMVYLQKENIIDESGMPKERFSAEFPKEGPSILRIQQVVRGDSAAYFCASSPEPTGLGSTEAFFGQGTRLTVV.

This chain links TRBV10-2 with TRBJ2-7; D is uncertain. This CDR3 has 12 residues. CDR1 WSHSY and CDR2 SAAADI come from the germline V gene. V dropped 2 bases and J dropped 4 bases, with 6 bases sitting between them. CDR3 residues: CASSEISYEQYF. The CDR3 region has the DNA TGCGCCAGCAGTGAGATCAGTTACGAGCAGTACTTC.